A single sample is the source of the 21 T cell receptor beta chains below, sequenced in a study of brain T cells in children with intractable seizures. Generated by immunoSEQ multiplex PCR, the TCRdb table keeps only in-frame clones and is missing some. Here the sample spans about 350,000 clones, about 94% being singletons. Time point denoted: blood from clinic visit 5 months post-surgery; TSC patient then seizure free. Sequencing used peripheral blood, obtained roughly 5 months after surgery. The receptors were gathered from a boy under two years old with tuberous sclerosis and intractable seizures.

The rearrangement links TRBV15 to TRBJ2-7, with 14 nucleotides matching TRBD2. V was pared by 4 bases and J by 6 bases, with 5 bases of the junction left unmatched. Germline lookup yields CDR1 LNHNV and CDR2 YYDKDF (reference sequence). The CDR3 loop spans 15 amino acids. The CDR3 is CATSTGGLAGGEQYF. Here the CDR3 DNA reads TGTGCCACCAGCACCGGAGGACTAGCGGGAGGCGAGCAGTACTTC. Drawing the rest from reference TRBV15 and TRBJ2-7, the complete variable domain is DAMVIQNPRYQVTQFGKPVTLSCSQTLNHNVMYWYQQKSSQAPKLLFHYYDKDFNNEADTPDNFQSRRPNTSFCFLDIRSPGLGDTAMYLCATSTGGLAGGEQYFGPGTRLTVT.

J is TRBJ1-2 and V is TRBV19, with TRBD1 matching 11 bases. The CDR3 loop spans 15 amino acids. Germline values: CDR1 LNHDA, CDR2 SQIVND (reference sequence). V was pared by 7 bases and J by 5 bases, with 9 bases of the junction left unmatched. For the CDR3, the DNA is TGTGCCAGTAACCAAGGGACAGGGGGGCGATATGGCTACACCTTC. Encoded protein: CASNQGTGGRYGYTF.

The CDR3 nucleotides are TGTGCCAGCAGTTTACAGGGGCGGCCGGCCAATGAGCAGTTCTTC. Its translation: CASSLQGRPANEQFF. This chain links TRBV27 with TRBJ2-1; weak D call: TRBD1 (6 bases). V shed 2 bases and J shed 6 bases, with 14 bases lying between them. Germline values: CDR1 MNHEY, CDR2 SMNVEV (reference sequence). This CDR3 has 15 amino acids.

The V and J genes are TRBV6-6 and TRBJ2-7; D is possibly TRBD2 (5 bases). V was pared by 2 bases and J by 2 bases, with 13 bases between. The CDR3 runs to 15 residues. CDR1 MNHNY and CDR2 SVGAGI come from the germline V gene (reference sequence). The CDR3 DNA is TGTGCCAGCAGTTACATCTCTAGCCCCACCTACGAGCAGTACTTC. It codes for CASSYISSPTYEQYF.

This chain links TRBV9 with TRBJ1-6; tentatively, D is TRBD1 (5 bases). Trimming pared 4 bases from V and 10 bases from J, leaving 15 bases between. This CDR3 comprises 14 residues. CDR1 is SGDLS and CDR2 is YYNGEE in the germline V gene. The CDR3 nucleotides are TGTGCCAGCAGCCCGGCAGGGTTAGAATCACCCCTCCACTTT. The encoded protein is CASSPAGLESPLHF.

In this sample, this clone turned up once. The CDR3 sequence: CASSSRQPTDTQYF. DNA for the CDR3: TGTGCCAGCAGTTCTCGACAGCCCACAGATACGCAGTATTTT. V gene TRBV6-5 combines with J gene TRBJ2-3; D is perhaps TRBD1 (5 bases). The CDR3 loop spans 14 amino acids. V lost 4 bases and J lost 2, with 10 bases in between. Germline V gene sequence: CDR1 MNHEY, CDR2 SVGAGI.

The J gene is TRBJ1-1, the V gene TRBV20-1; D possibly corresponds to TRBD1 (5 bases). Looked up from germline, CDR1 is DFQATT and CDR2 is SNEGSKA (reference sequence). The V end lost 3 bases, the J end lost 5 bases, and 16 bases lay between the germline ends. The CDR3 totals 14 residues. CDR3 in DNA: TGCAGTGCTAGTATTTGGGGGGTAGGGACTGAAGCTTTCTTT. Translated, it gives CSASIWGVGTEAFF.

V is TRBV19 and J is TRBJ1-1; D is uncertain. CDR1 is LNHDA and CDR2 is SQIVND in the germline V gene (reference sequence). CDR3 size: 13 residues. This chain's CDR3 is CASVEWENTEAFF. As DNA, the CDR3 is TGTGCATCAGTTGAATGGGAAAACACTGAAGCTTTCTTT.

This sequence joins TRBV7-9 and TRBJ2-1, with TRBD2 matching 8 bases. After removal of 1 base from V and 4 bases from J, the junction contained 9 bases not matched to a gene. The CDR3 length is 17 residues. Germline CDR1 and CDR2: SEHNR and FQNEAQ (reference sequence). As DNA, the CDR3 is TGTGCCAGCAGCTTAGGGGGTGGTGTAGCGGGATACAATGAGCAGTTCTTC. It yields the protein CASSLGGGVAGYNEQFF.

The V and J genes are TRBV12-5 and TRBJ2-1; D is possibly TRBD2 (6 bases). The V end lost 8 bases, the J end lost 2 bases, and 16 bases lay between the germline ends. The CDR3 contains 15 residues. The germline CDR1 and CDR2 sequences are LGHNT and FRNRAP. The CDR3 sequence is CASLIGSTAYNEQFF. The CDR3 DNA reads TGTGCTAGTTTAATCGGGAGCACAGCCTACAATGAGCAGTTCTTC.

The chain employs TRBV10-3 and TRBJ2-1; 8 bases are a match to TRBD1. The V gene's germline CDR1 is ENHRY and CDR2 SYGVKD. V gave up 7 bases and J gave up 0 bases; unmatched junction bases: 17. CDR3 length: 19 amino acids. The CDR3 reads CAITPRQGALLSSYNEQFF. CDR3 in DNA: TGTGCCATCACCCCTCGGCAGGGGGCCCTACTAAGCTCCTACAATGAGCAGTTCTTC.

The chain uses TRBV10-1 and TRBJ2-1; D gene unclear. Germline V gives CDR1 WNHNN, CDR2 SYGVQD (reference sequence). This CDR3 region has 11 residues. V lost 7 bases and J lost 10, with 11 bases in between. In DNA, the CDR3 is TGCGCCAGCAAGAGACTTACCGAGCAGTTCTTC. Amino acids: CASKRLTEQFF.

CDR3 sequence (DNA): TGCGCCAGCAGCGCCGGGTCGTGGGGCACTGAAGCTTTCTTT. Translating gives CASSAGSWGTEAFF. J is TRBJ1-1 and V is TRBV10-1; D remains ambiguous. V was trimmed by 6 bases and J by 4 bases, leaving 15 bases between them. The germline gives CDR1 WNHNN, CDR2 SYGVQD (reference sequence). This CDR3 is 14 amino acids long.

Comment on this clone: Its ends do not fully match the called genes, so a read error is possible. The identical CDR3 is also encoded by other nucleotide sequences in the sample. The chain uses TRBV10-3 and TRBJ1-1; D perhaps matches TRBD1 (6 bases). CDR1 ENHRY and CDR2 SYGVKD come from the germline V gene. The CDR3 length is 13 residues. The CDR3 reads CASKGESNTEAFF. CDR3 coding DNA: TGTGCCTCGAAGGGGGAATCGAACACTGAGGCTTTCTTT.

The J gene is TRBJ1-2, the V gene TRBV4-1, with 9 bases lining up with TRBD1. CDR3 length equals 18 residues. CDR1 and CDR2 (germline): MGHRA, YSYEKL. V dropped 0 bases and J dropped 4; count of bases not matched to a gene: 12. The CDR3 coding sequence is TGCGCCAGCAGCCAAGAAACGGGACAGGGACTTTCGGGCTATGGCTACACCTTC. Amino acid sequence: CASSQETGQGLSGYGYTF.

V is TRBV6-1 and J is TRBJ1-2; D is ambiguous. The CDR3 contains 15 residues. V lost 2 bases to trimming and J lost 4 bases, with 14 bases between them. Per germline, CDR1 MNHNS and CDR2 SASEGT. CDR3 bases: TGTGCCAGCAGTGAAACCCGCCCTGGTAGCTATGGCTACACCTTC. It specifies CASSETRPGSYGYTF.

The chain links TRBV6-5 to TRBJ1-5; D gene ambiguous. The germline V gene encodes CDR1 MNHEY and CDR2 SVGAGI. The V gene lost 8 bases and the J gene lost 3 bases, with 14 bases spanning the gap. This CDR3 region has 14 residues. For the CDR3, the DNA is TGTGCCAGCCTAGAGAGGCGATACAATCAGCCCCAGCATTTT. Encoded protein: CASLERRYNQPQHF.

V is TRBV7-9 and J is TRBJ1-2; 8 bases line up with TRBD1. CDR3 length equals 14 residues. V lost 3 bases, J lost 7 bases, and 7 bases stayed unmatched. The germline CDR1 and CDR2 sequences are SEHNR and FQNEAQ (reference sequence). The CDR3 is CASSFSDRGGGYTF. The CDR3 coding sequence is TGTGCCAGCAGCTTTAGTGACAGGGGAGGTGGCTACACCTTC.

The CDR3 coding sequence is TGTGCCAGCAGCTACCAGTTAGCCAAAAACATTCAGTACTTC. It specifies CASSYQLAKNIQYF. V is TRBV11-2 and J is TRBJ2-4; no reliable D call. The length of the CDR3 is 14 residues. CDR1 and CDR2 (germline): SGHAT, FQNNGV. Trimming left V 4 bases short and J 0 bases short, with 7 bases between.

CDR3 sequence reads: CASEGARPSYEQYF. In nucleotides, the CDR3 is TGTGCCTCCGAGGGGGCGAGGCCCTCCTACGAGCAGTACTTC. The chain carries TRBV28 and TRBJ2-7, with 7 bases that match TRBD1. The CDR3 is 14 amino acids. Losses at the gene ends were 11 bases for V and 0 bases for J; bases not matched to a gene: 10. Per the germline V gene, CDR1 is MDHEN and CDR2 is SYDVKM.

Concerning this clone: This clone may be a read error of a much larger clone one base away. The chain employs TRBV28 and TRBJ2-7; D is undetermined. Germline V CDR1 and CDR2: MDHEN, SYDVKM. The V end was cut by 6 bases, the J end by 2 bases, with 5 bases between. The CDR3 is 11 residues long. The CDR3 protein is CASSAPYEQYF. The CDR3 nucleotides read TGTGCCAGCAGCGCCCCCTACGAGCAGTACTTC.